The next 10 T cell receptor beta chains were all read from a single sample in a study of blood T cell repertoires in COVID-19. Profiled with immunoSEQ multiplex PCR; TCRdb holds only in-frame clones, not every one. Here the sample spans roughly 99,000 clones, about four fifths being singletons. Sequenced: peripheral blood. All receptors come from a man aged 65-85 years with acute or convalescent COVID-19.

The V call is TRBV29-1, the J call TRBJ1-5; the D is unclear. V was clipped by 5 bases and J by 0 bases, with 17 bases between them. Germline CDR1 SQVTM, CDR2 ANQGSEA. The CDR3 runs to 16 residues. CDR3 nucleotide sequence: TGCAGCGTTATTTTTCGGGAACCCTATAGCAATCAGCCCCAGCATTTT. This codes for CSVIFREPYSNQPQHF.

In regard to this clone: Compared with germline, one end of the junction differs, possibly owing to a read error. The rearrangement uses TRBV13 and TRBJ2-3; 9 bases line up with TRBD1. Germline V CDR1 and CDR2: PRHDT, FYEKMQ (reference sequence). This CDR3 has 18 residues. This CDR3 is CAGSPRTGVGAGTDTQYF. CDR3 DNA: TGTGCCGGCAGCCCAAGGACAGGGGTAGGGGCAGGCACAGATACGCAGTATTTT. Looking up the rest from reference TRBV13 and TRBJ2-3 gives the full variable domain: AAGVIQSPRHLIKEKRETATLKCYPIPRHDTVYWYQQGPGQDPQFLISFYEKMQSDKGSIPDRFSAQQFSDYHSELNMSSLELGDSALYFCAGSPRTGVGAGTDTQYFGPGTRLTVL.

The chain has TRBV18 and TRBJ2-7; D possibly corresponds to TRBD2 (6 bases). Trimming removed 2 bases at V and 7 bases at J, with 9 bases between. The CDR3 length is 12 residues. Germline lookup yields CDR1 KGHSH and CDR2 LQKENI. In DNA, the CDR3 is TGTGCCAGCTCACCAGGAGGGTTGGAGCAGTACTTC. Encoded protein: CASSPGGLEQYF. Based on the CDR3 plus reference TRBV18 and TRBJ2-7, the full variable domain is NAGVMQNPRHLVRRRGQEARLRCSPMKGHSHVYWYRQLPEEGLKFMVYLQKENIIDESGMPKERFSAEFPKEGPSILRIQQVVRGDSAAYFCASSPGGLEQYFGPGTRLTVT.

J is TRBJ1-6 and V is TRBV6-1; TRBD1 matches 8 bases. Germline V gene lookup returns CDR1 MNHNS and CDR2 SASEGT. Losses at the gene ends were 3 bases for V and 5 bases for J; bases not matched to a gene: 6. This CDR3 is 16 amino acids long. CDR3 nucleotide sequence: TGTGCCAGCAGTGAGACAGGGGCCCACAATAATTCACCCCTCCACTTT. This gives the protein CASSETGAHNNSPLHF.

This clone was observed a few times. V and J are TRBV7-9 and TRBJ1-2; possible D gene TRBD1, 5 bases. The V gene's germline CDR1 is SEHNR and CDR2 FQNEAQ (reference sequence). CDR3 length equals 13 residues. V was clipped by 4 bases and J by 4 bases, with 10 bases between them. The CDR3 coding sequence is TGTGCCAGCAGCTCGACAGATTTCTATGGCTACACCTTC. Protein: CASSSTDFYGYTF.

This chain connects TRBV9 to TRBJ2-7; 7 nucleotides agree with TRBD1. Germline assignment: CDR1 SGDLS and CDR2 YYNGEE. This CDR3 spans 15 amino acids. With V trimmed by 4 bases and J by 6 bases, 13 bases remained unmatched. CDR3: CASSRQAQGDREQYF. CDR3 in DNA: TGTGCCAGCAGCCGGCAGGCTCAGGGGGATCGCGAGCAGTACTTC.

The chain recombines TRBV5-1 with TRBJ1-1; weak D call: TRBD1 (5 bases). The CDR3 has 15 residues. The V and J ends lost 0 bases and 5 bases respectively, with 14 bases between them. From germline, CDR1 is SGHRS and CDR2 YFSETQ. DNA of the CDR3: TGCGCCAGCAGCTTGGGTGAGGGGAGGCGGACTGAAGCTTTCTTT. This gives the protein CASSLGEGRRTEAFF.

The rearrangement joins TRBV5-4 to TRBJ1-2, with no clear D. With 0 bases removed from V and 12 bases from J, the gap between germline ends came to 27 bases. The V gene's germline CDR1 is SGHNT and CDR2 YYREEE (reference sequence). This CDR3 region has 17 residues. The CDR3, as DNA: TGTGCCAGCAGCTTGGGAACAGTAACTATGGGCGACGGAGGACACACCTTC. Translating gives CASSLGTVTMGDGGHTF.

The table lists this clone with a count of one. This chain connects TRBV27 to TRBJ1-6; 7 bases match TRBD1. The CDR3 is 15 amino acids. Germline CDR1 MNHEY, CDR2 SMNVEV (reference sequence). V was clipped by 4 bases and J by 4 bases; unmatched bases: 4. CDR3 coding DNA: TGTGCCAGCAGTTGGGACAGTACGTATAATTCACCCCTCCACTTT. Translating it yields CASSWDSTYNSPLHF.

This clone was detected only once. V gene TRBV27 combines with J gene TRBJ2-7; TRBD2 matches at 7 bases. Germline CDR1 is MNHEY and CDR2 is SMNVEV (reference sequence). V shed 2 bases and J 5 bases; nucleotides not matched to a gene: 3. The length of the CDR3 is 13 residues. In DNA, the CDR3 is TGTGCCAGCAGTTTAAGGGAGGGCCACGAGCAGTACTTC. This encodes CASSLREGHEQYF.